This TCR beta chain comes out of a study of cytomegalovirus exposure and HLA in healthy donors. The PCR made use of 60 Vbeta and 13 Jbeta primers. TCRdb's table, derived via immunoSEQ multiplex PCR, lists solely in-frame clones and lacks some. Here the sample spans some 160,000 clones, around 78% being singletons. Germline V gene sequence: CDR1 SGHRS, CDR2 YFSETQ. The CDR3 is made up of 13 amino acids. J lost 4 bases, V lost 3 bases, and 1 base had no gene match. The sequence came from a woman in her thirties or forties in good health and CMV-seropositive. The chain joins TRBV5-1 to TRBJ2-1; 7 bases map to TRBD1. Source material: PBMCs. Written as DNA, the CDR3 is TGCGCCAGCAGCTACAGGGGTTACAATGAGCAGTTCTTC. Its translation is CASSYRGYNEQFF.